The clone carrying this T cell receptor (beta chain) was recorded only once. Original processing methods: Reference gene primers were amplified, and this amplification served to estimate nucleated cell counts. Sequencing was performed with immunoSEQ multiplex PCR; in TCRdb, only in-frame clones are kept and a portion is missing. Clone size and the V and J calls come from that table; the DNA yielded D and trimming. Of 300,000 to 350,000 clones detected, approximately 90% appear once; the ten largest clones hold around 3.9%. The CDR3 contains 14 residues. V was cut by 3 bases and J by 3 bases, with 12 bases left in between. CDR1 and CDR2 from the germline V gene are SGHVS and FQNEAQ. These data are taken from a study of blood T cell repertoires in COVID-19. Study context: There were acute and convalescent COVID-19 samples, and they came from the United States, Italy and Spain. From T cells, B-cell-depleted T cells, or PBMCs came the material, which was cDNA or gDNA.

The sample comprised peripheral blood. The gene calls are TRBV7-8 and TRBJ2-7; weak D call: TRBD1 (6 bases). This clonotype originated in a woman aged 55 to 70 with COVID-19, enrolled during active disease. The CDR3 coding sequence is TGTGCCAGCAGCTTTCTCGCAGGGGACTACGAGCAGTACTTC. Translated: CASSFLAGDYEQYF.